The sequence of this T cell receptor (beta chain) was determined in a study of vaccination and CD4 T cells after COVID-19. Study-wide points: Convalescent patients' vaccine-specific clones were spike mono-reactive in 304 of 307 cases.

The CDR3 totals 15 residues. J gave up 7 bases and V 3 bases, and 12 bases lay outside the gene matches. Germline lookup yields CDR1 SGHRS and CDR2 YFSETQ. Treatment meaning: approximately nine-day PBMC culture with coronavirus spike peptide pools or control peptides (ViraFEST assay). According to the study, CD4+ T cells from the unexposed donor were gathered ahead of the COVID-19 pandemic (2011-2018). Cell supply allowing, SARS-CoV-2 S/N and four cold-coronavirus spikes probed unexposed-donor CD4+ T cells. This clonotype was detected a few times. Its antigen remains unidentified. Cultured CD4+ T cell DNA underwent sequencing with the Oncomine TCR Beta short-read assay. Genomic DNA extraction was carried out from cultured CD4+ T cells. A single record per CDR3 protein comes from TCRdb applying MiXCR to the PCR reads. The repertoire holds roughly 7,400 distinct CDR3 sequences, more than 35% seen once, with about 15% in the top ten.

The sequenced sample was CD4+ T cells from blood, cultured in vitro. This receptor was identified in a human donor in good health. The chain combines TRBV5-1 with TRBJ1-2, with TRBD1 matching 7 bases. The CDR3 region is CASSYGTASPRGYTF. The CDR3, as DNA: TGCGCCAGCAGCTACGGGACAGCCTCACCCCGTGGCTACACCTTC. Filled out from reference TRBV5-1 and TRBJ1-2, the complete variable domain reads KAGVTQTPRYLIKTRGQQVTLSCSPISGHRSVSWYQQTPGQGLQFLFEYFSETQRNKGNFPGRFSGRQFSNSRSEMNVSTLELGDSALYLCASSYGTASPRGYTFGSGTRLTVV.